These T cell receptor beta chains were read from a single sample in a study of T cells in Graves' hyperthyroidism and ophthalmopathy. MiXCR, applied by TCRdb to the multiplex PCR reads, yields one record per CDR3 protein. The sample has about 200,000 distinct CDR3 sequences, less than 20% seen once. Sequenced input: blood. Every receptor here comes from a woman between 45 and 60 years old with Graves' hyperthyroidism. Each CDR3 is given with its conserved first and last residue. The D gene is left open where the match is weak. Only some rows state a clone size, as once, few, many or a class for expanded clones.

TRBV7-9	TRBJ1-6	many	TRBD1	CASSRQMTGGLSPLHF	TGTGCCAGCAGCCGACAGATGACAGGGGGCTTGTCACCCCTCCACTTT
TRBV29-1	TRBJ1-2	many	-	CSVRPDAYGYTF	TGCAGCGTCCGACCCGACGCCTATGGCTACACCTTC
TRBV7-3	TRBJ2-1	-	TRBD2	CASSLSPGTSGSYNEQFF	TGTGCCAGCAGCTTATCCCCCGGGACTAGCGGTTCCTACAATGAGCAGTTCTTC
TRBV12-3/TRBV12-4	TRBJ2-1	-	TRBD1	CASSPGTGGQQFF	TGTGCCAGCAGCCCGGGGACAGGGGGACAGCAGTTCTTC
TRBV3-1	TRBJ2-3	many	TRBD2	CASSQFGLASDTQYF	TGTGCCAGCAGCCAATTTGGACTAGCATCAGATACGCAGTATTTT
TRBV5-5	TRBJ2-1	many	TRBD1	CASSSFGGGTGVNEQFF	TGTGCCAGCAGTTCCTTTGGAGGGGGGACAGGCGTAAATGAGCAGTTCTTC
TRBV20-1	TRBJ1-2	few	-	CSGDAGYGYTF	TGCAGTGGTGACGCCGGGTATGGCTACACCTTC
TRBV19	TRBJ1-5	few	TRBD1	CASSIGGQNQPQHF	TGTGCCAGTAGTATCGGGGGACAGAATCAGCCCCAGCATTTT
TRBV6-1	TRBJ2-5	many	TRBD2	CASILAGTRETQYF	TGTGCCAGCATCCTGGCCGGGACTAGAGAGACCCAGTACTTC
TRBV27	TRBJ1-5	few	-	CASRPFSGADQPQHF	TGTGCCAGCAGACCTTTCTCGGGGGCCGATCAGCCCCAGCATTTT
TRBV18	TRBJ2-7	-	-	CASSPRHGDEQYF	TGTGCCAGCTCACCACGTCACGGGGACGAGCAGTACTTC
TRBV29-1	TRBJ2-3	few	TRBD2	CSTRGWVVAGYWADTQYF	TGCAGCACCCGAGGATGGGTTGTAGCGGGTTATTGGGCAGATACGCAGTATTTT
TRBV6-1	TRBJ1-1	many	-	CASSDPTGNTEAFF	TGTGCCAGCAGTGACCCCACGGGGAACACTGAAGCTTTCTTT
TRBV11-3	TRBJ1-1	many	-	CASSLEGLGGTEAFF	TGTGCCAGCAGCTTAGAAGGCTTGGGGGGGACTGAAGCTTTCTTT
TRBV20-1	TRBJ2-4	many	-	CSATPPPRRADIQYF	TGCAGTGCTACTCCCCCCCCCAGGCGTGCGGACATTCAGTACTTC
TRBV6-1	TRBJ2-6	many	-	CASSAGQSSGANVLTF	TGTGCCAGCAGCGCCGGACAGTCCTCTGGGGCCAACGTCCTGACTTTC
TRBV7-9	TRBJ2-7	many	-	CASSLQIQGAREQYF	TGTGCCAGCAGCCTTCAGATACAGGGAGCGAGAGAGCAGTACTTC
TRBV5-6	TRBJ1-1	-	-	CASSLDPRGTEAFF	TGTGCCAGCAGCTTGGACCCTAGGGGCACTGAAGCTTTCTTT
TRBV5-1	TRBJ1-2	-	-	CASKIRGDSYYGYTF	TGCGCCAGCAAAATAAGGGGCGACAGTTACTATGGCTACACCTTC
TRBV10-1	TRBJ2-1	many	-	CASCLLEGRYNEQFF	TGCGCCAGCTGCCTCCTAGAGGGCCGTTACAATGAGCAGTTCTTC
TRBV6-2/TRBV6-3	TRBJ1-1	many	-	CASSYLNMNTEAFF	TGTGCCAGCAGTTACTTGAATATGAACACTGAAGCTTTCTTT
TRBV7-9	TRBJ2-7	-	-	CASSSPLRLAQGEQYF	TGTGCCAGCAGCTCGCCCTTAAGGCTAGCACAGGGCGAGCAGTACTTC
TRBV10-3	TRBJ2-1	-	TRBD1	CAISESSDRVNEQFF	TGTGCCATCAGTGAGTCGTCGGACAGGGTAAATGAGCAGTTCTTC
TRBV12-3/TRBV12-4	TRBJ1-1	many	-	CASRKALSNTEAFF	TGTGCCAGCAGAAAGGCACTCTCGAACACTGAAGCTTTCTTT
TRBV12-3/TRBV12-4	TRBJ1-2	-	-	CASSSHYGYTF	TGTGCCAGCAGTTCTCATTACGGCTACACCTTC
TRBV12-3/TRBV12-4	TRBJ1-5	many	TRBD1	CASSWTGANQPQHF	TGTGCCAGCAGTTGGACAGGGGCGAATCAGCCCCAGCATTTT
TRBV15	TRBJ1-4	many	-	CATSRDSAKYEKLFF	TGTGCCACCAGCAGAGATTCGGCCAAGTATGAAAAACTGTTTTTT
TRBV18	TRBJ1-1	many	-	CASSPGTPQNTEAFF	TGTGCCAGCTCACCTGGGACACCCCAGAACACTGAAGCTTTCTTT
TRBV10-3	TRBJ2-7	few	TRBD2	CAISEPKAGTIYEQYF	TGTGCCATCAGTGAGCCTAAAGCCGGGACTATTTACGAGCAGTACTTC
TRBV3-1	TRBJ2-2	many	TRBD2	CASTFGGSRTGELFF	TGTGCCAGCACCTTTGGCGGGAGTCGCACCGGGGAGCTGTTTTTT
TRBV27	TRBJ2-3	-	-	CASSKGVETDTQYF	TGTGCCAGCAGCAAGGGGGTCGAGACAGATACGCAGTATTTT
TRBV27	TRBJ1-1	many	-	CASGWRSVNTEAFF	TGTGCCAGCGGTTGGCGTAGTGTGAACACTGAAGCTTTCTTT
TRBV5-4	TRBJ1-1	-	-	CASSKYGITGEAFF	TGTGCCAGCAGCAAATATGGGATCACCGGTGAAGCTTTCTTT
TRBV20-1	TRBJ2-1	few	TRBD2	CSARRTSGPDNEQFF	TGCAGTGCTAGAAGGACTAGCGGGCCCGACAATGAGCAGTTCTTC
TRBV20-1	TRBJ2-3	many	TRBD1	CSAIQPQTGGGTDTQYF	TGCAGTGCTATCCAGCCCCAGACAGGGGGCGGCACAGATACGCAGTATTTT
TRBV2	TRBJ1-1	many	TRBD1	CASSARGTGGTEAFF	TGTGCCAGCAGTGCCAGAGGGACAGGGGGCACTGAAGCTTTCTTT
TRBV24-1	TRBJ2-1	-	TRBD2	CATSDLRGSGRSPYNEQFF	TGTGCCACCAGTGATTTGCGGGGTAGCGGGAGGAGTCCCTACAATGAGCAGTTCTTC
TRBV19	TRBJ2-2	many	TRBD2	CASRMASGRVQLGELFF	TGTGCCAGTAGAATGGCTAGCGGGAGGGTGCAGCTCGGGGAGCTGTTTTTT
TRBV5-1	TRBJ2-1	few	-	CASSFSGSDNEQFF	TGCGCCAGCAGCTTTAGCGGATCAGACAATGAGCAGTTCTTC
TRBV3-1	TRBJ2-3	many	TRBD1	CASSPYRGGLTDTQYF	TGTGCCAGCAGCCCCTACAGGGGTGGTTTGACAGATACGCAGTATTTT
TRBV18	TRBJ2-7	-	-	CASSPPEDYTYEQYF	TGTGCCAGCTCACCCCCCGAGGACTACACCTACGAGCAGTACTTC
TRBV7-3	TRBJ2-1	many	TRBD2	CASSATSGPYNEQFF	TGTGCCAGCAGCGCGACTAGCGGGCCTTACAATGAGCAGTTCTTC
TRBV7-9	TRBJ2-3	-	TRBD1	CASSNRDRDITDTQYF	TGTGCCAGCAGCAACCGGGACAGAGACATCACAGATACGCAGTATTTT
TRBV19	TRBJ1-5	few	-	CASRGGGNQPQHF	TGTGCCAGTAGGGGGGGGGGCAATCAGCCCCAGCATTTT
TRBV7-9	TRBJ2-1	-	TRBD2	CASSLSGGAYNEQFF	TGTGCCAGCAGCTTGAGCGGGGGGGCTTACAATGAGCAGTTCTTC
TRBV28	TRBJ1-1	many	-	CASSGQGRNTEAFF	TGTGCCAGCAGCGGCCAGGGGCGGAACACTGAAGCTTTCTTT
TRBV2	TRBJ2-3	-	-	CASSVEGRRSTDTQYF	TGTGCCAGCAGTGTCGAGGGCAGACGTAGCACAGATACGCAGTATTTT
TRBV7-2	TRBJ2-1	many	-	CASSPSGQDEQFF	TGTGCCAGCAGCCCCAGCGGGCAGGATGAGCAGTTCTTC
TRBV11-3	TRBJ2-3	many	TRBD1	CASSARTGGITDTQYF	TGTGCCAGCAGCGCTCGGACAGGGGGCATAACAGATACGCAGTATTTT
TRBV2	TRBJ2-5	-	-	CASSPTSFRETQYF	TGTGCCAGCAGTCCTACTAGCTTCCGAGAGACCCAGTACTTC
TRBV27	TRBJ2-7	-	TRBD1	CASSTVDRDYEQYF	TGTGCCAGCAGTACTGTGGACAGGGACTACGAGCAGTACTTC
TRBV11-2	TRBJ2-5	-	TRBD2	CASSLGLAGVRETQYF	TGTGCCAGCAGCTTAGGACTAGCGGGAGTAAGGGAGACCCAGTACTTC